The 22 T cell receptor beta chains listed next were all sequenced from one sample in a study of response to subunit inactivated influenza vaccine. TCRdb reprocessed the RT-PCR reads with MiXCR, giving one entry per CDR3 protein. The top ten hold 11% of the sample, which has about 780,000 distinct CDR3 sequences, roughly 18% seen once. The sample was PBMCs from blood, taken more than 4 days after vaccination. The source of these receptors is a man in his fifties who received an inactivated influenza vaccine.

This chain uses TRBV20-1 with TRBJ1-4; possible D gene TRBD1, 5 bases. The germline CDR1 and CDR2 sequences are DFQATT and SNEGSKA (reference sequence). The CDR3 extends over 14 amino acids. The V gene lost 0 bases and the J gene lost 7 bases, with 12 bases spanning the gap. The DNA for the CDR3 is TGCAGTGCTAGAGATCCAGTAAGGGGTGAAAAACTGTTTTTT. Encoded protein: CSARDPVRGEKLFF.

This clonotype turned up a few times. This rearrangement joins TRBV7-9 to TRBJ1-4; D might be TRBD1 (5 bases). The CDR3 has 16 amino acids. The V gene's germline CDR1 is SEHNR and CDR2 FQNEAQ (reference sequence). V lost 1 base and J 7 bases, leaving 16 bases between the germline ends. The CDR3 region has the DNA TGTGCCAGCAGCTTAGGCGGGACCGACCAACGTGAAAAACTGTTTTTT. This encodes CASSLGGTDQREKLFF.

This chain connects TRBV7-2 to TRBJ2-3; D may be TRBD2 (5 bases). The CDR3 has 16 amino acids. The V gene lost 0 bases and the J gene lost 2 bases, with 12 bases spanning the gap. Germline V gives CDR1 SGHTA, CDR2 FQGNSA. This chain's CDR3 is CASSLAAGTNTDTQYF. DNA of the CDR3: TGTGCCAGCAGCTTAGCGGCGGGCACGAACACAGATACGCAGTATTTT. The complete variable domain, with remaining parts taken from reference TRBV7-2 and TRBJ2-3, reads GAGVSQSPSNKVTEKGKDVELRCDPISGHTALYWYRQSLGQGLEFLIYFQGNSAPDKSGLPSDRFSAERTGGSVSTLTIQRTQQEDSAVYLCASSLAAGTNTDTQYFGPGTRLTVL.

At least ten counts were recorded for this clonotype. This chain joins TRBV7-2 and TRBJ2-5; D perhaps matches TRBD2 (6 bases). This CDR3 has 14 amino acids. The V end lost 5 bases, the J end lost 5 bases, and 15 bases lay between the germline ends. CDR1 is SGHTA and CDR2 is FQGNSA in the germline V gene. CDR3 in DNA: TGTGCCAGCAGCCCAGGACTACCCGGGGAGACCCAGTACTTC. As protein: CASSPGLPGETQYF.

The sample holds a few counts of this clonotype. This chain joins TRBV20-1 and TRBJ2-5; D may match TRBD1 or TRBD2 (5 bases each). With 6 bases removed from V and 1 base from J, the gap between germline ends came to 18 bases. Per germline, CDR1 DFQATT and CDR2 SNEGSKA (reference sequence). The CDR3 spans 15 residues. CDR3 nucleotide sequence: TGCAGTGCCGAGAGGGGATTTGCTGCCCAAGAGACCCAGTACTTC. This gives the protein CSAERGFAAQETQYF.

There are many counts of this clonotype. The chain combines TRBV2 with TRBJ2-3; TRBD1 is a possible D gene (6 bases). The germline V gene has CDR1 SNHLY and CDR2 FYNNEI. V gave up 7 bases and J gave up 7 bases, with 18 bases separating them. The CDR3 covers 14 residues. The CDR3 loop is CASTRMDSLNTQYF. As DNA, the CDR3 is TGTGCCAGCACCCGAATGGACAGCCTAAATACGCAGTATTTT.

Regarding this clonotype: Sequence at one end of the junction differs from germline and may be a read error. This rearrangement joins TRBV29-1 to TRBJ2-7, with D uncertain. The CDR3 loop spans 11 amino acids. Germline loops: CDR1 SQVTM, CDR2 ANQGSEA. The CDR3 loop is CSVDVTTEKYF. Here the CDR3 DNA reads TGCAGCGTTGACGTGACCACCGAGAAGTACTTC.

This clonotype was seen more than once but under ten times. This chain joins TRBV7-2 and TRBJ1-1; D remains ambiguous. Germline CDR1 is SGHTA and CDR2 is FQGNSA. This CDR3 has 13 amino acids. V was shortened by 5 bases and J by 5 bases, with 12 bases between the two germline ends. CDR3 in amino acids: CASSPTTRTEAFF. CDR3 nucleotides: TGTGCCAGCAGCCCAACAACGAGGACTGAAGCTTTCTTT.

This clonotype was counted many times. The gene calls are TRBV5-6 and TRBJ2-7, with 7 bases matching TRBD2. This CDR3 has 15 amino acids. V lost 3 bases and J lost 2; bases outside the gene matches: 8. Germline-derived CDR1 and CDR2 are SGHDT and YYEEEE. The CDR3 is CASSSQTSRAYEQYF. The CDR3 region has the DNA TGTGCCAGCAGCTCGCAGACTAGCCGGGCCTACGAGCAGTACTTC.

The chain combines TRBV28 with TRBJ1-1, with 9 bases identical to TRBD1. The CDR3 spans 16 residues. V trimming: 6 bases; J trimming: 1 base; junction bases outside the gene matches: 9. Looked up from germline, CDR1 is MDHEN and CDR2 is SYDVKM. CDR3 residues: CASSWDRERGNTEAFF. CDR3 nucleotides: TGTGCCAGCAGCTGGGACAGGGAAAGAGGGAACACTGAAGCTTTCTTT.

The V gene is TRBV20-1, the J gene TRBJ2-1; a possible D gene is TRBD1 (5 bases). The V gene's germline CDR1 is DFQATT and CDR2 SNEGSKA (reference sequence). The V gene lost 1 base and the J gene lost 0 bases, with 10 bases spanning the gap. This CDR3 has 15 amino acids. CDR3: CSARVRVGSYNEQFF. Here the CDR3 DNA reads TGCAGTGCTAGAGTCAGGGTCGGCTCCTACAATGAGCAGTTCTTC.

The V gene is TRBV7-6, the J gene TRBJ2-5; 7 nucleotides agree with TRBD2. V lost 5 bases and J lost 4; bases outside the gene matches: 13. CDR3 size: 16 residues. Germline V CDR1 and CDR2: SGHVS, FNYEAQ. The CDR3 reads CASSPLGGMRRETQYF. Here the CDR3 DNA reads TGTGCCAGCAGCCCTTTGGGGGGGATGAGGAGAGAGACCCAGTACTTC.

This clonotype was counted many times. This rearrangement joins TRBV5-1 to TRBJ1-2; TRBD1 aligns across 9 bases. The CDR3 loop spans 14 amino acids. CDR1 is SGHRS and CDR2 is YFSETQ in the germline V gene. Germline trimming cut 4 bases from V and 4 bases from J; bases unmatched to any gene: 5. The CDR3 reads CASSSGQGTYGYTF. The CDR3 DNA reads as TGCGCCAGCAGCAGCGGACAGGGGACCTATGGCTACACCTTC.

The rearrangement uses TRBV4-2 and TRBJ2-1; D gene ambiguous. This CDR3 has 16 residues. Trimming shortened V by 6 bases and J by 0 bases, and 15 bases separated the two germline ends. Germline V lookup: CDR1 LGHNA, CDR2 YNFKEQ. CDR3 residues: CASRPQPQSSYNEQFF. The DNA of the CDR3 is TGTGCCAGCAGGCCGCAACCCCAGAGCTCCTACAATGAGCAGTTCTTC.

The chain couples TRBV20-1 to TRBJ1-1; no definite D call. The CDR3 consists of 13 residues. V gave up 3 bases and J gave up 4 bases, with 12 bases separating them. The germline V gene encodes CDR1 DFQATT and CDR2 SNEGSKA (reference sequence). CDR3 bases: TGCAGTGCTAGGTACAACCGGGGCACTGAAGCTTTCTTT. Amino acid sequence: CSARYNRGTEAFF.

This clonotype was counted at least ten times. The chain combines TRBV20-1 with TRBJ2-1; 12 bases are shared with TRBD2. Unmatched junction bases numbered 13, after V lost 5 bases and J lost 8 bases. The CDR3 length is 16 residues. The V gene's germline CDR1 is DFQATT and CDR2 SNEGSKA (reference sequence). Written as DNA, the CDR3 is TGCAGTGCTTACTCAGGACTAGCGGGAATCGGGGATGAGCAGTTCTTC. Its translation is CSAYSGLAGIGDEQFF.

The chain is built from TRBV15 and TRBJ2-7; possibly TRBD2 for D (6 bases). The V end lost 0 bases, the J end lost 1 base, and 10 bases lay between the germline ends. The CDR3 is 15 amino acids. Looked up from germline, CDR1 is LNHNV and CDR2 is YYDKDF (reference sequence). The CDR3 here is CATSRDTSGSYEQYF. The CDR3 nucleotides read TGTGCCACCAGCAGAGATACAAGCGGGTCCTACGAGCAGTACTTC.

V and J are TRBV7-8 and TRBJ1-6; D perhaps matches TRBD1 (6 bases). This CDR3 has 14 residues. Trimming removed 5 bases from V and 9 bases from J, with 14 bases in between. From germline, CDR1 is SGHVS and CDR2 FQNEAQ. CDR3 sequence: CASSTRGQGSPLHF. Written as DNA, the CDR3 is TGTGCCAGCAGCACTCGGGGGCAGGGTTCACCCCTCCACTTT.

This chain connects TRBV7-2 to TRBJ2-7; D is perhaps TRBD1 (5 bases). Germline V gives CDR1 SGHTA, CDR2 FQGNSA. The CDR3 has 15 amino acids. V lost 2 bases and J lost 4, with 15 bases in between. The DNA for the CDR3 is TGTGCCAGCAGCTTAAAGTTCACAGGTTTTTACGAGCAGTACTTC. Encoded protein: CASSLKFTGFYEQYF.

The gene calls are TRBV4-1 and TRBJ1-4, with 12 nucleotides matching TRBD1. Germline CDR1 MGHRA, CDR2 YSYEKL. Trimming at V came to 1 base and at J to 7 bases, leaving 13 bases not matched to a gene. The length of the CDR3 is 19 residues. The CDR3, as DNA: TGCGCCAGCAGCCAAGGGGGGGGACAGGGGGCTCCAGTAAGTGAAAAACTGTTTTTT. Its translation is CASSQGGGQGAPVSEKLFF.

This clonotype was found a few times. The J gene is TRBJ2-3, the V gene TRBV7-9; D not certain. The V end lost 4 bases, the J end lost 8 bases, and 10 bases lay between the germline ends. The germline V gene encodes CDR1 SEHNR and CDR2 FQNEAQ (reference sequence). The CDR3 consists of 12 residues. The CDR3 DNA reads TGTGCCAGCAGCTCTCCCTCTTCTACGCAGTATTTT. Translated: CASSSPSSTQYF.

This rearrangement joins TRBV11-1 to TRBJ2-3; 7 bases line up with TRBD2. Unmatched junction bases numbered 17, after V lost 5 bases and J lost 3 bases. Germline CDR1 is SGHAT and CDR2 is FQDESV (reference sequence). CDR3 length: 18 amino acids. The CDR3 is CASSRTLAGLTLTDTQYF. The CDR3 DNA follows: TGTGCCAGCAGCCGAACCTTAGCGGGCCTGACCCTTACAGATACGCAGTATTTT.